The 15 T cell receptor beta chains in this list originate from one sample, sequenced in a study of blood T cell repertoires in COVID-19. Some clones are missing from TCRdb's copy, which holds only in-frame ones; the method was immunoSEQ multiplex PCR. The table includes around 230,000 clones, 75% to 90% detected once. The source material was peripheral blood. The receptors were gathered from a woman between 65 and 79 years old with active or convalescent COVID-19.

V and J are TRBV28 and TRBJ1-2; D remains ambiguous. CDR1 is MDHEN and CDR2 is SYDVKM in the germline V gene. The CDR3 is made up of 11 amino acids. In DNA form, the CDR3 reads TGTGTGGCCCAAACAAACTATGGCTACACCTTC. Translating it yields CVAQTNYGYTF.

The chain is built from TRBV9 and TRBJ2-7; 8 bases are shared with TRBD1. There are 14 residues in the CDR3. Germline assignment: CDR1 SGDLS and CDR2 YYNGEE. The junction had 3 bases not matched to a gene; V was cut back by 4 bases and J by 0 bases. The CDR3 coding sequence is TGTGCCAGCAGCTTTGGACAGGGCTCCTACGAGCAGTACTTC. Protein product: CASSFGQGSYEQYF. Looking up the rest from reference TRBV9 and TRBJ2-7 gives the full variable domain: DSGVTQTPKHLITATGQRVTLRCSPRSGDLSVYWYQQSLDQGLQFLIQYYNGEERAKGNILERFSAQQFPDLHSELNLSSLELGDSALYFCASSFGQGSYEQYFGPGTRLTVT.

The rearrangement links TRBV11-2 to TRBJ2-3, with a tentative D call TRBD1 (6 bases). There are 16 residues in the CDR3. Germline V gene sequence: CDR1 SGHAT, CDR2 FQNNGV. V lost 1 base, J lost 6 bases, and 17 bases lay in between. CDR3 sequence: CASSLVGRDIGDTQYF. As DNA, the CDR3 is TGTGCCAGCAGCTTAGTGGGCAGGGACATTGGTGATACGCAGTATTTT.

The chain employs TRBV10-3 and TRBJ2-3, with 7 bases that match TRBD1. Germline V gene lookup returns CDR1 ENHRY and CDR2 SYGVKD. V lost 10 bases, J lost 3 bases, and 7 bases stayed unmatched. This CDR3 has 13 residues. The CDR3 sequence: CASDREGTDTQYF. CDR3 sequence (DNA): TGTGCCAGTGACAGGGAAGGGACAGATACGCAGTATTTT.

CDR3 in amino acids: CASSLEWGGGEQYF. The CDR3 nucleotides read TGTGCCAGCAGCTTGGAATGGGGGGGCGGCGAGCAGTACTTC. V gene TRBV5-5 combines with J gene TRBJ2-7; the D gene is possibly TRBD2 (7 bases). Per germline, CDR1 SGHKS and CDR2 YYEKEE (reference sequence). This CDR3 contains 14 residues. Trimming took off 0 bases at V and 6 bases at J, with 13 bases between the two ends.

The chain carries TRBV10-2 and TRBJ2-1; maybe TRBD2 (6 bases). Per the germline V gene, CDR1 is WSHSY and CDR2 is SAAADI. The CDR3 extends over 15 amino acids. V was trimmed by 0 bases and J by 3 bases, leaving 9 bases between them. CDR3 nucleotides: TGCGCCAGCAGTGAGTCCGGCGGGGACTACAATGAGCAGTTCTTC. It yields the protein CASSESGGDYNEQFF.

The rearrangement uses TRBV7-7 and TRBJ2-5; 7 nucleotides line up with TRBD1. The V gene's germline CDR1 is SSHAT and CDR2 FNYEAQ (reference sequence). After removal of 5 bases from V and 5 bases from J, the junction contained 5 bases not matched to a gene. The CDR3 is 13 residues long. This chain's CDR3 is CASSGGQEETQYF. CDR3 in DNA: TGTGCCAGCAGCGGCGGACAGGAGGAGACCCAGTACTTC.

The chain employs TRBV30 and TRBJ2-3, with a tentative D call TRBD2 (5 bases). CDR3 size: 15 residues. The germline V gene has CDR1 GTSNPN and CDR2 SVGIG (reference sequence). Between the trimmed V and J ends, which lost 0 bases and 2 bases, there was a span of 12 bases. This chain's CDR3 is CAWSVRAGNTDTQYF. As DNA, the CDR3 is TGTGCCTGGAGTGTACGGGCGGGCAACACAGATACGCAGTATTTT. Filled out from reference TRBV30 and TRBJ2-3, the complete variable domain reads SQTIHQWPATLVQPVGSPLSLECTVEGTSNPNLYWYRQAAGRGLQLLFYSVGIGQISSEVPQNLSASRPQDRQFILSSKKLLLSDSGFYLCAWSVRAGNTDTQYFGPGTRLTVL.

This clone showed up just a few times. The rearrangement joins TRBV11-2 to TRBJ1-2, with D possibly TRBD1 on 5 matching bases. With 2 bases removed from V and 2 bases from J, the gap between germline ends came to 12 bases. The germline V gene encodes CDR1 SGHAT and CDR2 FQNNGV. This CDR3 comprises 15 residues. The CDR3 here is CASSLTPGGNYGYTF. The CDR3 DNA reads TGTGCCAGCAGCTTAACCCCCGGGGGAAACTATGGCTACACCTTC.

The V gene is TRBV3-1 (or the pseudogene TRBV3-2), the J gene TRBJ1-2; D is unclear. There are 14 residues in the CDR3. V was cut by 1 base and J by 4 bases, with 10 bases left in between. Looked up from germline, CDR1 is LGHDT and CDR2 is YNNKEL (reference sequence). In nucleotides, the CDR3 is TGTGCCAGCAGCCAAGCCCAGACAAGCTATGGCTACACCTTC. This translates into CASSQAQTSYGYTF.

The DNA of the CDR3 is TGTGCCAGCAGTCGGGACAGCTACACAGATACGCAGTATTTT. It is translated as CASSRDSYTDTQYF. The rearrangement joins TRBV6-4 to TRBJ2-3; TRBD1 aligns across 7 bases. Trimming took 5 bases from V and 2 from J; bases not matched to a gene: 4. This CDR3 comprises 14 residues. CDR1 is MRHNA, CDR2 SNTAGT, per germline.

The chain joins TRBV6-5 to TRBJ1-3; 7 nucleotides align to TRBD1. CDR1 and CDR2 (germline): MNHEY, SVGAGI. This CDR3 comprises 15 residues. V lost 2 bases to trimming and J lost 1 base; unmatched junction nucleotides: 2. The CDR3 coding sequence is TGTGCCAGCAGTTACCAGACAGGGTCTGGAAACACCATATATTTT. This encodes CASSYQTGSGNTIYF.

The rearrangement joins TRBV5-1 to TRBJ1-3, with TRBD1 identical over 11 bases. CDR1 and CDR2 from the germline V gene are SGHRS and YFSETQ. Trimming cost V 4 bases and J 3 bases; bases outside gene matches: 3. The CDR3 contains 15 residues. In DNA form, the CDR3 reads TGCGCCAGCAGCCCTGGGACAGGGGGTGGAAACACCATATATTTT. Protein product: CASSPGTGGGNTIYF.

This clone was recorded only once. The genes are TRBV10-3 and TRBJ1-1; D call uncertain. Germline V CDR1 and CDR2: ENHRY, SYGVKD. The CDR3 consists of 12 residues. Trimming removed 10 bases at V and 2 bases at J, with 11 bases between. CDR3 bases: TGTGCCACCGCTAACCCTAACACTGAAGCTTTCTTT. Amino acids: CATANPNTEAFF.

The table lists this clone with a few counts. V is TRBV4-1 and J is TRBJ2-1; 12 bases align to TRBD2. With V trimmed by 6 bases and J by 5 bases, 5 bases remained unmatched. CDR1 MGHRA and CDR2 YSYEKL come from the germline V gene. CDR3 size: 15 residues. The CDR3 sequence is CASRGGLAGNNEQFF. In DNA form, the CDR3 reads TGCGCCAGCAGAGGGGGACTAGCGGGTAACAATGAGCAGTTCTTC.